A single T cell receptor (beta chain) is shown here with its context. The CDR3 runs to 12 residues. Germline values: CDR1 DFQATT, CDR2 SNEGSKA (reference sequence). Between the trimmed V and J ends, which lost 5 bases and 5 bases, there was a span of 12 bases. Diagnosis relied on clinical symptoms, serum thyroxine and TRAb, thyroid ultrasound and orbital computed tomography. This specimen comes from a study of T cells in Graves' hyperthyroidism and ophthalmopathy. TCR beta CDR3 regions were amplified from RNA. First-round RT-PCR of the TCR CDR3 relied on the HTBI primer set. TCRdb re-derived calls from the multiplex PCR reads in MiXCR, one entry per CDR3 protein. The repertoire holds 250,000 to 350,000 distinct CDR3 sequences, with 16% as singletons.

The clonotype originates from a man aged 25 to 40 with Graves' hyperthyroidism. The V and J genes are TRBV20-1 and TRBJ1-1, with D hard to call. The specimen was blood. The CDR3 spells CSAPWALTEAFF. CDR3 DNA sequence: TGCAGTGCTCCTTGGGCCCTAACTGAAGCTTTCTTT.